The 30 T cell receptor beta chains in this list originate from one sample, sequenced in a study of T cell responses to AZD1222 COVID-19 vaccine. Clones were sequenced by immunoSEQ multiplex PCR, and TCRdb holds only the in-frame ones, with some missing. The sample lists about 170,000 clones, about nine tenths occurring once. This specimen was peripheral blood, taken on day 0 of AZD1222 vaccination. Receptors were obtained from an adult in good health.

J is TRBJ1-6 and V is TRBV27; D perhaps matches TRBD1 (5 bases). V lost 5 bases, J lost 4 bases, and 12 bases lay in between. CDR3 size: 15 residues. CDR1 and CDR2 (germline): MNHEY, SMNVEV (reference sequence). CDR3 residues: CASSVDSRYNSPLHF. The CDR3 DNA sequence: TGTGCCAGCAGTGTCGACAGTAGATATAATTCACCCCTCCACTTT.

This chain links TRBV7-3 with TRBJ2-7; TRBD1 aligns across 7 bases. CDR3 length equals 13 residues. Germline CDR1 is SGHTA and CDR2 is FQGTGA. Germline trimming cut 5 bases from V and 2 bases from J; bases unmatched to any gene: 3. For the CDR3, the DNA is TGTGCCAGCAGCCCACAGGGGCCCTACGAGCAGTACTTC. Its protein is CASSPQGPYEQYF.

The rearrangement uses TRBV27 and TRBJ1-2; 8 bases agree with TRBD1. The CDR3 totals 15 residues. Per germline, CDR1 MNHEY and CDR2 SMNVEV (reference sequence). Trimming at V came to 5 bases and at J to 2 bases, leaving 7 bases not matched to a gene. CDR3 loop: CASSPTGGDNYGYTF. The CDR3 DNA follows: TGTGCCAGCAGTCCAACAGGGGGTGACAACTATGGCTACACCTTC.

The rearrangement joins TRBV5-1 to TRBJ1-5; the D gene is possibly TRBD1 (5 bases). V gave up 5 bases and J gave up 3 bases, with 9 bases separating them. CDR1 is SGHRS, CDR2 YFSETQ, per germline. CDR3 length: 13 residues. The chain's CDR3 is CASREGPNQPQHF. CDR3 nucleotide sequence: TGCGCCAGCAGAGAGGGGCCCAATCAGCCCCAGCATTTT.

This chain connects TRBV9 to TRBJ2-3; no clear D gene. The germline V gene has CDR1 SGDLS and CDR2 YYNGEE. V lost 0 bases and J 0 bases, leaving 11 bases between the germline ends. This CDR3 region has 16 residues. DNA for the CDR3: TGTGCCAGCAGCGTAGTGGCAGCGCCTAGCACAGATACGCAGTATTTT. This encodes CASSVVAAPSTDTQYF.

The V gene is TRBV5-5, the J gene TRBJ1-1; D is unclear. The germline V gene has CDR1 SGHKS and CDR2 YYEKEE (reference sequence). The CDR3 length is 14 residues. The ends were cut back, 5 bases at V and 2 bases at J, with 13 bases in the middle. The CDR3 coding sequence is TGTGCCAGCAGTCTAAGTACCGTTAACACTGAAGCTTTCTTT. This translates into CASSLSTVNTEAFF.

The chain joins TRBV9 to TRBJ2-1; tentatively, D is TRBD1 (9 bases). Germline loops: CDR1 SGDLS, CDR2 YYNGEE. With 4 bases removed from V and 4 bases from J, the gap between germline ends came to 24 bases. This CDR3 spans 18 amino acids. The CDR3 here is CASSTSRGGQGPYNEQFF. The DNA for the CDR3 is TGTGCCAGCAGCACCAGTCGGGGGGGACAGGGCCCTTACAATGAGCAGTTCTTC.

The chain joins TRBV20-1 to TRBJ2-7; 10 bases match TRBD1. Losses at the gene ends were 7 bases for V and 4 bases for J; bases not matched to a gene: 1. Looked up from germline, CDR1 is DFQATT and CDR2 is SNEGSKA (reference sequence). The CDR3 length is 11 residues. DNA for the CDR3: TGCAGTGGGACAGGGGGTTACGAGCAGTACTTC. This encodes CSGTGGYEQYF.

This chain joins TRBV5-5 and TRBJ1-4; no firm D call. The CDR3 covers 15 residues. Germline V gene lookup returns CDR1 SGHKS and CDR2 YYEKEE (reference sequence). V lost 4 bases, J lost 0 bases, and 10 bases lay in between. The DNA of the CDR3 is TGTGCCAGCAGCGTGCAACCAACAACTAATGAAAAACTGTTTTTT. As protein: CASSVQPTTNEKLFF.

This chain uses TRBV7-9 with TRBJ1-1, with D perhaps matching TRBD1 (5 bases). V lost 8 bases to trimming and J lost 0 bases, with 10 bases between them. This CDR3 is built from 13 residues. Germline V gives CDR1 SEHNR, CDR2 FQNEAQ (reference sequence). CDR3 DNA: TGTGCCAGCGGGGACGGATTGAACACTGAAGCTTTCTTT. The encoded protein is CASGDGLNTEAFF.

The V call is TRBV6-6, the J call TRBJ2-3, with unresolved D. Trimming took off 2 bases at V and 6 bases at J, with 6 bases between the two ends. The CDR3 is made up of 12 amino acids. Germline V gene lookup returns CDR1 MNHNY and CDR2 SVGAGI (reference sequence). The CDR3 DNA reads as TGTGCCAGCAGTTACAAGTCTGATACGCAGTATTTT. Residues: CASSYKSDTQYF.

CDR3 residues: CASSLGDRAYTF. The CDR3 nucleotides are TGTGCCAGCAGTTTAGGTGACAGGGCCTACACCTTC. The chain carries TRBV12-3 or TRBV12-4 and TRBJ1-2, with 7 bases that match TRBD1. The junction had 3 bases not matched to a gene; V was cut back by 1 base and J by 10 bases. There are 12 residues in the CDR3.

The genes are TRBV10-3 and TRBJ1-5, with a weak D call TRBD1 (5 bases). Per the germline V gene, CDR1 is ENHRY and CDR2 is SYGVKD. Trimming left V 4 bases short and J 5 bases short, with 9 bases between. The length of the CDR3 is 13 residues. The CDR3 DNA sequence: TGTGCCATCAGTGTGGGGCAGGATCAGCCCCAGCATTTT. Protein product: CAISVGQDQPQHF.

This clone has a single count. This rearrangement joins TRBV5-1 to TRBJ2-7; D perhaps matches TRBD1 (5 bases). Trimming removed 0 bases from V and 4 bases from J, with 11 bases in between. The CDR3 spans 14 residues. The germline V gene encodes CDR1 SGHRS and CDR2 YFSETQ. CDR3 loop: CASSLGWQGYEQYF. CDR3 DNA sequence: TGCGCCAGCAGCTTGGGGTGGCAGGGATACGAGCAGTACTTC. The variable domain in full, with the rest retrieved from reference TRBV5-1 and TRBJ2-7, is KAGVTQTPRYLIKTRGQQVTLSCSPISGHRSVSWYQQTPGQGLQFLFEYFSETQRNKGNFPGRFSGRQFSNSRSEMNVSTLELGDSALYLCASSLGWQGYEQYFGPGTRLTVT.

The chain couples TRBV27 to TRBJ1-5; D might be TRBD1 (6 bases). V lost 3 bases to trimming and J lost 6 bases, with 15 bases between them. The CDR3 covers 15 residues. Germline CDR1 reads MNHEY; CDR2 reads SMNVEV (reference sequence). CDR3 protein: CASSLLSGGTQPQHF. CDR3 DNA: TGTGCCAGCAGTTTGTTATCCGGGGGCACTCAGCCCCAGCATTTT.

Within the sample, this clone is medium-sized. The J gene is TRBJ1-6, the V gene TRBV28; 7 bases fit TRBD1. The CDR3 extends over 13 amino acids. Germline CDR1 is MDHEN and CDR2 is SYDVKM. V trimming: 10 bases; J trimming: 6 bases; junction bases outside the gene matches: 6. This CDR3 reads CATRGGSNSPLHF. The CDR3 coding sequence is TGTGCCACCAGGGGGGGATCTAATTCACCCCTCCACTTT.

V and J are TRBV18 and TRBJ1-4, with TRBD1 matching 7 bases. This CDR3 has 14 amino acids. The germline gives CDR1 KGHSH, CDR2 LQKENI. Unmatched junction bases numbered 9, after V lost 8 bases and J lost 6 bases. The chain's CDR3 is CASHLRGVDEKLFF. Written as DNA, the CDR3 is TGTGCCAGCCACCTCAGGGGGGTGGATGAAAAACTGTTTTTT.

The chain joins TRBV7-2 to TRBJ1-1; D is undetermined. The CDR3 is 14 amino acids. In germline, CDR1 is SGHTA, CDR2 FQGNSA. V lost 3 bases, J lost 7 bases, and 15 bases lay in between. CDR3 DNA sequence: TGTGCCAGCAGCTTTGCAAGGCAGTCAGGTGAAGCTTTCTTT. Translated, it gives CASSFARQSGEAFF.

DNA of the CDR3: TGTGCCAGCAGCTTAGCGGCAATCCAGCAGTACTTC. Translated, it gives CASSLAAIQQYF. J is TRBJ2-7 and V is TRBV7-2, with D unresolved. The CDR3 runs to 12 residues. Trimming took 0 bases from V and 8 from J, leaving 8 bases between them. Germline lookup yields CDR1 SGHTA and CDR2 FQGNSA.

This sequence joins TRBV7-6 and TRBJ2-1; TRBD1 matches 10 bases. Germline CDR1 SGHVS, CDR2 FNYEAQ. The CDR3 is 19 amino acids. The V and J ends lost 0 bases and 7 bases, in that order; junction bases with no gene match: 15. As DNA, the CDR3 is TGTGCCAGCAGCTTAGCGGTAGGGGTTCGGGACAGGGGTAAAAATGAGCAGTTCTTC. Translation gives CASSLAVGVRDRGKNEQFF.

This sequence joins TRBV9 and TRBJ2-7, with 8 bases aligning to TRBD1. Germline trimming cut 0 bases from V and 5 bases from J; bases unmatched to any gene: 7. The CDR3 totals 15 residues. CDR1 and CDR2 from the germline V gene are SGDLS and YYNGEE. Here the CDR3 reads CASSVDWQGAHEQYF. CDR3 bases: TGTGCCAGCAGCGTAGATTGGCAGGGGGCTCACGAGCAGTACTTC.

The V and J genes are TRBV28 and TRBJ1-6; D is perhaps TRBD1 (5 bases). Trimming left V 3 bases short and J 6 bases short, with 15 bases between. This CDR3 spans 16 amino acids. The germline gives CDR1 MDHEN, CDR2 SYDVKM. CDR3 nucleotides: TGTGCCAGCAGTTTCCACGTGGAGGGGCCTAATTCACCCCTCCACTTT. It specifies CASSFHVEGPNSPLHF.

The CDR3: CAWSVGGTDTQYF. The CDR3 DNA follows: TGTGCCTGGAGTGTAGGGGGGACAGATACGCAGTATTTT. The chain links TRBV30 to TRBJ2-3, with D possibly called TRBD1 or TRBD2 (6 bases each). Trimming took 0 bases from V and 3 from J, leaving 7 bases between them. CDR3 length: 13 residues. The germline CDR1 and CDR2 sequences are GTSNPN and SVGIG (reference sequence).

V usage is TRBV19 and J usage is TRBJ1-4; D possibly corresponds to TRBD1 (6 bases). The length of the CDR3 is 17 residues. CDR1 is LNHDA, CDR2 SQIVND, per germline (reference sequence). Trimming shortened V by 10 bases and J by 0 bases, and 21 bases separated the two germline ends. The CDR3 reads CAKTGTPSKTTNEKLFF. In DNA, the CDR3 is TGTGCCAAGACCGGGACACCATCAAAAACAACTAATGAAAAACTGTTTTTT.

The CDR3 sequence: CASSLQNYGYTF. CDR3 nucleotide sequence: TGTGCCAGCAGTTTGCAGAACTATGGCTACACCTTC. The V and J genes are TRBV28 and TRBJ1-2; D ambiguous. Germline-derived CDR1 and CDR2 are MDHEN and SYDVKM. This CDR3 spans 12 amino acids. V lost 3 bases, J lost 2 bases, and 4 bases lay in between.

This rearrangement joins TRBV5-1 to TRBJ1-2; possibly TRBD1 for D (5 bases). This CDR3 region has 13 residues. In germline, CDR1 is SGHRS, CDR2 YFSETQ. V was cut by 4 bases and J by 3 bases, with 10 bases left in between. CDR3 sequence reads: CASSPRDYYGYTF. CDR3 nucleotides: TGCGCCAGCAGCCCCCGGGACTACTATGGCTACACCTTC.

The chain links TRBV3-1 (or the pseudogene TRBV3-2) to TRBJ2-1; 8 nucleotides align to TRBD2. V dropped 1 base and J dropped 7; count of bases not matched to a gene: 9. Germline assignment: CDR1 LGHDT and CDR2 YNNKEL (reference sequence). This CDR3 comprises 16 residues. CDR3 DNA: TGTGCCAGCAGCCAAGGGCTAGCGGGTGGTCGGAATGAGCAGTTCTTC. Translating gives CASSQGLAGGRNEQFF.

J is TRBJ1-3 and V is TRBV28, with unresolved D. V was pared by 6 bases and J by 1 base, with 13 bases between. The CDR3 loop spans 15 amino acids. Germline V gives CDR1 MDHEN, CDR2 SYDVKM. Here the CDR3 reads CASRENSASGNTIYF. The CDR3 nucleotides read TGTGCCAGCAGAGAAAACAGTGCTTCTGGAAACACCATATATTTT.

The chain combines TRBV19 with TRBJ2-7; 7 nucleotides align to TRBD2. From germline, CDR1 is LNHDA and CDR2 SQIVND (reference sequence). There are 13 residues in the CDR3. Germline trimming cut 11 bases from V and 3 bases from J; bases unmatched to any gene: 10. The CDR3 DNA reads TGTGCCGTCCGGGGAGGGGAGGTCTACGAGCAGTACTTC. It yields the protein CAVRGGEVYEQYF.

The V and J genes are TRBV6-2 or TRBV6-3 and TRBJ1-2; no clear D gene. This CDR3 has 12 amino acids. CDR1 and CDR2 from the germline V gene are MNHEY and SVGEGT. Trimming cost V 2 bases and J 5 bases, with 6 bases left between them. CDR3 DNA: TGTGCCAGCAGTTACCGGGCGTATGGCTACACCTTC. Residues: CASSYRAYGYTF.